The sequence of this TCR beta chain was determined in a study of blood T cell repertoires in COVID-19. About the research overall: The origin of the acute and convalescent COVID-19 samples was the United States, Italy and Spain.

Assay: immunoSEQ multiplex PCR; the TCRdb copy retains only in-frame clones and omits some. This table has 360,000 or so clones, around 91% appearing once. The source is a man between 18 and 29 years old with active or convalescent COVID-19. Sequencing used peripheral blood.

CDR3 in amino acids: CATSDWRQGHEQYF. The CDR3 DNA is TGTGCCACCAGTGATTGGAGACAGGGCCACGAGCAGTACTTC. The gene calls are TRBV24-1 and TRBJ2-7; 7 bases are a match to TRBD1. The CDR3 loop spans 14 amino acids. Germline V lookup: CDR1 KGHDR, CDR2 SFDVKD. Trimming cost V 2 bases and J 5 bases; bases outside gene matches: 5.